The rows below give T cell receptor beta chains drawn from one sample of a study of molecular identifiers for immune sequencing clone quantification. One entry per CDR3 protein, called by TCRdb with MiXCR from the PCR reads. The sample holds 40,000 to 45,000 distinct CDR3 sequences, about 24% seen once. Sequencing was carried out using naive CD8+ T cells from blood, with Jurkat cell RNA spiked in. These receptor sequences come from a human donor in good health. Some libraries in this study had Jurkat cell RNA spiked in. The CDR3 runs from the conserved cysteine through the conserved F or W. D genes are given only for firm matches. Clone size is not always given. Where it is, it says once, few, many or a class for expanded clones.

j_gene,v_gene,d_gene,abundance,CDR3aa,CDR3nt
TRBJ2-2,TRBV5-1,NA,many,CASSLVSGELFF,TGCGCCAGCAGCTTGGTCTCCGGGGAGCTGTTTTTT
TRBJ2-5,TRBV11-3,TRBD1,many,CASSPSRTGGETQYF,TGTGCCAGCAGCCCTAGTAGGACAGGGGGTGAGACCCAGTACTTC
TRBJ2-5,TRBV7-9,NA,many,CASSPPWTQETQYF,TGTGCCAGCAGCCCCCCCTGGACCCAAGAGACCCAGTACTTC
TRBJ2-3,TRBV5-8,TRBD2,many,CASSTGTRSSSTDTQYF,TGTGCCAGCAGTACCGGGACTAGATCTTCTAGCACAGATACGCAGTATTTT
TRBJ2-1,TRBV12-3/TRBV12-4,NA,few,CASSLREQGREIWFF,TGTGCCAGCAGTTTAAGGGAGCAGGGTAGAGAAATATGGTTCTTC
TRBJ2-3,TRBV29-1,TRBD2,many,CTIRGLAGGPGSTDTQYF,TGCACAATACGGGGACTAGCGGGAGGGCCTGGCAGCACAGATACGCAGTATTTT
TRBJ2-7,TRBV4-3,NA,few,CASSQDRGISYEQYF,TGCGCCAGCAGCCAAGACAGGGGAATCTCCTACGAGCAGTACTTC
TRBJ2-1,TRBV30,NA,many,CAWSVFSRDEQFF,TGTGCCTGGAGTGTATTTAGCAGGGATGAGCAGTTCTTC
TRBJ2-1,TRBV5-1,TRBD2,NA,CASRAGGVVSYNEQFF,TGCGCCAGCAGAGCCGGGGGGGTAGTGTCCTACAATGAGCAGTTCTTC
TRBJ2-5,TRBV27,NA,NA,CASSLTDPPETQYF,TGTGCCAGCAGTTTAACGGACCCCCCGGAGACCCAGTACTTC
TRBJ2-7,TRBV4-2,NA,medium-sized,CASSQVFGSGTYEQYF,TGTGCCAGCAGCCAAGTGTTCGGGAGTGGTACCTACGAGCAGTACTTC
TRBJ2-7,TRBV29-1,NA,NA,CSVEDSYEQYF,TGCAGCGTTGAAGATTCCTACGAGCAGTACTTC
TRBJ2-3,TRBV19,NA,NA,CASSPGLDTQYF,TGTGCCAGTAGTCCAGGCCTCGATACGCAGTATTTT
TRBJ2-2,TRBV7-9,NA,NA,CASGNARTGELFF,TGTGCCAGCGGCAATGCCCGCACCGGGGAGCTGTTTTTT
TRBJ1-6,TRBV4-3,NA,many,CASSTGRENYNSPLHF,TGCGCCAGCAGCACAGGACGGGAGAATTATAATTCACCCCTCCACTTT
TRBJ2-3,TRBV7-9,NA,NA,CASSNTHTDTQYF,TGTGCCAGCTCAAATACCCACACGGATACGCAGTATTTT
TRBJ2-7,TRBV27,NA,many,CASSLSPRGHEQYF,TGTGCCAGCAGCCTCTCTCCCCGAGGTCACGAGCAGTACTTC
TRBJ1-2,TRBV19,TRBD1,NA,CASSHGQGVDGYTF,TGTGCCAGTAGCCACGGACAGGGGGTGGATGGCTACACCTTC
TRBJ1-5,TRBV19,TRBD1,many,CASSEGDRSYSNQPQHF,TGTGCCAGTAGCGAGGGGGACAGGAGTTATAGCAATCAGCCCCAGCATTTT
TRBJ2-3,TRBV2,TRBD1,NA,CASSEWSVRGPGDTQYF,TGTGCCAGCAGTGAGTGGAGCGTGAGGGGGCCGGGGGATACGCAGTATTTT
TRBJ1-6,TRBV3-2,NA,few,CASSQRRFFPLHF,TGTGCCAGCAGCCAACGACGGTTCTTTCCCCTCCACTTT
TRBJ1-3,TRBV13,NA,many,CASSPRSGSSGNTIYF,TGTGCCAGCAGCCCTCGGTCCGGAAGCTCTGGAAACACCATATATTTT
TRBJ2-3,TRBV20-1,NA,many,CSAREGSTDTQYF,TGCAGCGCTAGGGAAGGAAGCACAGATACGCAGTATTTT
TRBJ1-5,TRBV4-3,NA,NA,CASSQDRAYSNQPQHF,TGCGCCAGCAGCCAAGATCGAGCATATAGCAATCAGCCCCAGCATTTT
TRBJ2-2,TRBV4-1,NA,NA,CASSHSNTGELFF,TGCGCCAGCAGCCACAGCAACACCGGGGAGCTGTTTTTT
TRBJ2-7,TRBV6-1,NA,NA,CASKTGGYEQYF,TGTGCCAGCAAGACAGGAGGGTACGAGCAGTACTTC
TRBJ2-5,TRBV12-3/TRBV12-4,NA,once,CASRGDAESAQYF,TGTGCCAGCAGGGGGGACGCGGAATCGGCCCAGTACTTC
TRBJ2-1,TRBV19,TRBD2,many,CASSLAGGYNEQFF,TGTGCCAGTAGTCTAGCGGGAGGATACAATGAGCAGTTCTTC
TRBJ2-7,TRBV11-3,NA,many,CASSLAYDYEQYF,TGTGCCAGCAGCTTAGCCTATGACTACGAGCAGTACTTC
TRBJ2-5,TRBV9,TRBD2,many,CASSPTLAARVGFQETQYF,TGTGCCAGCAGCCCGACACTAGCGGCCAGAGTGGGGTTCCAAGAGACCCAGTACTTC
TRBJ2-7,TRBV5-1,NA,NA,CASSLTGALANEQYF,TGCGCCAGCAGCTTAACCGGGGCGTTGGCAAACGAGCAGTACTTC